This T cell receptor beta chain stems from a study of OX40 agonist ivuxolimab in advanced cancers. Across the whole study: An agonistic anti-OX40 (CD134) antibody, ivuxolimab, was used to treat the patients. Among those enrolled, mean age was 60 years (range about 20 to 79) and about 79% were male. Two cutaneous melanoma patients and one hepatocellular carcinoma patient, three in all, had partial responses.

Produced via immunoSEQ multiplex PCR; TCRdb's table is partial and in-frame only. This sample has fewer than 100,000 clones, with about 80% found just once. The CDR3 loop spans 14 amino acids. Germline assignment: CDR1 SGHRS and CDR2 YFSETQ. With V trimmed by 1 base and J by 5 bases, 4 bases remained unmatched. The sequenced sample was CD4+ or CD8+ T cells sorted from blood, obtained in a trial of the OX40 agonist ivuxolimab. V gene TRBV5-1 combines with J gene TRBJ1-2, with 8 bases identical to TRBD1. The receptor was isolated from an adult with an advanced solid tumor such as melanoma, head and neck, liver or kidney cancer. The CDR3 is CASSLLGQEYGYTF. DNA for the CDR3: TGCGCCAGCAGCTTGTTGGGACAGGAGTATGGCTACACCTTC.